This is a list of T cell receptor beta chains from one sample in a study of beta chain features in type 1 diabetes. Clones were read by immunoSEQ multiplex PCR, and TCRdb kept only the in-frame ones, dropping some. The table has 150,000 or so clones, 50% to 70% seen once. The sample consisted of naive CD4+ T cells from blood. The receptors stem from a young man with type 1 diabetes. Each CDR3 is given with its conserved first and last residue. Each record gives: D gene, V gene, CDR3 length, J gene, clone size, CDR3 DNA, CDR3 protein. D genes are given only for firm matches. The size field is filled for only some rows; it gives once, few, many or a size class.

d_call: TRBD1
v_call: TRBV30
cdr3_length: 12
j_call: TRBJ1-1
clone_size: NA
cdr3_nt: TGTGCCTGGAGTGCCGGACAGGGTGAAGCTTTCTTT
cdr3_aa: CAWSAGQGEAFF

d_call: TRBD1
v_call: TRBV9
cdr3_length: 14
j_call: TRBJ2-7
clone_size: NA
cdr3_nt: TGTGCCAGCAGCGAGAGGGTCACAGGGGACGAGCAGTACTTC
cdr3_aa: CASSERVTGDEQYF

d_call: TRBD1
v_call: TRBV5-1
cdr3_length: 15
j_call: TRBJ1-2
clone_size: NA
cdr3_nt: TGCGCCAGCAGCTTGGCCGCGGGACAGAACTATGGCTACACCTTC
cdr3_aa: CASSLAAGQNYGYTF

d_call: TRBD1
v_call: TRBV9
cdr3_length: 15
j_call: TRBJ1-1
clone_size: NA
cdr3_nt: TGTGCCAGCAGCCCAAGGACAGGGGGCGTCACTGAAGCTTTCTTT
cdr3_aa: CASSPRTGGVTEAFF

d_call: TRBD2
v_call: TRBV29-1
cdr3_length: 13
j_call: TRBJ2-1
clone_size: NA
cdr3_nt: TGCAGCGTGGAGCGGGGGTCCTACAATGAGCAGTTCTTC
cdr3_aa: CSVERGSYNEQFF

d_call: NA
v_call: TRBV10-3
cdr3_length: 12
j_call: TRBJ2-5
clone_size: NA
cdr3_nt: TGTGCCATCAGTGCAGAGCAAGAGACCCAGTACTTC
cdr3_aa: CAISAEQETQYF

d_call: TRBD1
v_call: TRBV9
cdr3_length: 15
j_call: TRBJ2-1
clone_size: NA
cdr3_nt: TGTGCCAGCAGCGCACAGGGGGGAGATTACAATGAGCAGTTCTTC
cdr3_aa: CASSAQGGDYNEQFF

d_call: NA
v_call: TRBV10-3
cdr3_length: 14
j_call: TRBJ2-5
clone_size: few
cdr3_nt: TGTGCCATCAGTGAGTCCGGAGGGGGAGAGACCCAGTACTTC
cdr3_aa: CAISESGGGETQYF

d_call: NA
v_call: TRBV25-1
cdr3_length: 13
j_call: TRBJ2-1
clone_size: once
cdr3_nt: TGTGCCAGCAGTGAATATGTCCGAGCTAGCCAGTTCTTC
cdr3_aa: CASSEYVRASQFF

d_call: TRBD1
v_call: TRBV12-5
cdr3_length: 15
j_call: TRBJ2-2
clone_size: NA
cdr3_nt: TGTGCTAGTGGTTGGGGACAGGGGGCGGCCGGGGAGCTGTTTTTT
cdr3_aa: CASGWGQGAAGELFF

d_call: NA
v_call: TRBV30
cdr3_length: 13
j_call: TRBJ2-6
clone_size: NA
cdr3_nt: TGTGCCTGGAGGACCTCTGGGGCCAACGTCCTGACTTTC
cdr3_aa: CAWRTSGANVLTF

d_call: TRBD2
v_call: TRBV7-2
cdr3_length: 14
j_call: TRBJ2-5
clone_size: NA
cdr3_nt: TGTGCCAGCAGCTTAAAGCGGGGGGTAGAGACCCAGTACTTC
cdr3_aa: CASSLKRGVETQYF

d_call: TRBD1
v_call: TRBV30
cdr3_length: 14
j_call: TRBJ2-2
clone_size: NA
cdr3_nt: TGTGCCTGGAGTCCCGGGACAGGAACCGGGGAGCTGTTTTTT
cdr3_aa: CAWSPGTGTGELFF

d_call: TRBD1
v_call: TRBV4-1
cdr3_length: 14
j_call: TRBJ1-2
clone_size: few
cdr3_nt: TGCGCCAGCAGCCGGGACAGCCCTAACTATGGCTACACCTTC
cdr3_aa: CASSRDSPNYGYTF

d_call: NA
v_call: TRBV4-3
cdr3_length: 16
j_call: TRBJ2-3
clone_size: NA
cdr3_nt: TGCGCCAGCAGCCCACAGGGGACTATTGGCACAGATACGCAGTATTTT
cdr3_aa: CASSPQGTIGTDTQYF

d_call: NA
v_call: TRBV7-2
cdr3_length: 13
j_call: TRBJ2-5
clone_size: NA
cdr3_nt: TGTGCCAGCAGCTCTCTGTACCAAGAGACCCAGTACTTC
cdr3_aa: CASSSLYQETQYF

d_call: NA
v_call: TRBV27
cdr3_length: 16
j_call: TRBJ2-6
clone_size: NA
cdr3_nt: TGTGCCAGCAGTTTAGGCCTAGGAGCGGGGGCCAACGTCCTGACTTTC
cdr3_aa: CASSLGLGAGANVLTF

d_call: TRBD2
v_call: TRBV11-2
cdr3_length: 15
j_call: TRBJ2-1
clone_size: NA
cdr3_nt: TGTGCCAGCTCCCCTCGACTAGCGGTCTACAATGAGCAGTTCTTC
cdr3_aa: CASSPRLAVYNEQFF

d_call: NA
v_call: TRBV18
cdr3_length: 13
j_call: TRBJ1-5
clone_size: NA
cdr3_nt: TGTGCCAGCTCACTTGAGGAGAGTCAGCCCCAGCATTTT
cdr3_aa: CASSLEESQPQHF

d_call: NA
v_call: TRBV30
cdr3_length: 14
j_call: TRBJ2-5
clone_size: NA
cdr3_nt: TGTGCCAGCAACATCGTCGGGGCCAAAGAGACCCAGTACTTC
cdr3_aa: CASNIVGAKETQYF

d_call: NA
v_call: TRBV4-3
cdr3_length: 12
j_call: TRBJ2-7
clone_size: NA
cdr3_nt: TGCGCCAGCAGCCAAGGCGGATACGAGCAGTACTTC
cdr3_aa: CASSQGGYEQYF

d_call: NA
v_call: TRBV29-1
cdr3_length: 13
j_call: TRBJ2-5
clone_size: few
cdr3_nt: TGCAGCGCTAGGGACCAGTCAGAAGAGACCCAGTACTTC
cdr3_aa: CSARDQSEETQYF

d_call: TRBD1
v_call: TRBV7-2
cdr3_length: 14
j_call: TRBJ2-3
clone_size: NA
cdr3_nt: TGTGCCAGCAGCCCGGGACAGGGTACAGATACGCAGTATTTT
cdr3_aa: CASSPGQGTDTQYF

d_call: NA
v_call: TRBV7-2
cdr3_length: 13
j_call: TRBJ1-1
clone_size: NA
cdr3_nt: TGTGCCAGCAGCTTAGCTGGGAACACTGAAGCTTTCTTT
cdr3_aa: CASSLAGNTEAFF

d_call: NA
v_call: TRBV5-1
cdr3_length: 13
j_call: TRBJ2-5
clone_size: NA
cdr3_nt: TGCGCCAGCAGCTTTGCGGAACAAGAGACCCAGTACTTC
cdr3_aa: CASSFAEQETQYF

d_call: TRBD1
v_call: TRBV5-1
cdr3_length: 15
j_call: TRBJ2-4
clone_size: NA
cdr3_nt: TGCGCCAGCAGCCAACAGACAGGGAACCTGAACATTCAGTACTTC
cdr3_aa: CASSQQTGNLNIQYF

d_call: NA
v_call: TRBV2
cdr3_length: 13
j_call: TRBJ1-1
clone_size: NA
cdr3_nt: TGTGCCAGCAGTACAGACATGAACACTGAAGCTTTCTTT
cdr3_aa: CASSTDMNTEAFF

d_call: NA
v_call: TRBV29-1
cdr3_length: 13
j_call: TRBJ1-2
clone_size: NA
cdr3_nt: TGCAGCGTTGTGGTGGGGTCAGGACATGGCTACACCTTC
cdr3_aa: CSVVVGSGHGYTF

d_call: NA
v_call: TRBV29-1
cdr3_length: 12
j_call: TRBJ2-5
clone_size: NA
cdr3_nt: TGCAGCGTTGGGACAGTCGAAGAGACCCAGTACTTC
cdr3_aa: CSVGTVEETQYF

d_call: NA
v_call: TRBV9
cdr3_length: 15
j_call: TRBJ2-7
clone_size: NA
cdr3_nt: TGTGCCAGCAGCGTAGGGTCGGGGAACCTCTACGAGCAGTACTTC
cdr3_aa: CASSVGSGNLYEQYF

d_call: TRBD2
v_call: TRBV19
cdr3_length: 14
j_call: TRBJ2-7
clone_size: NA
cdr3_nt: TGTGCCAGCAACCCAGCGGGAATGACCTACGAGCAGTACTTC
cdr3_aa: CASNPAGMTYEQYF

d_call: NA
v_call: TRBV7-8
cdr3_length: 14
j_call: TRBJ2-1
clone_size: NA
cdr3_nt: TGTGCCAGCAGCTTACGAACAGGGAACAATGAGCAGTTCTTC
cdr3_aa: CASSLRTGNNEQFF

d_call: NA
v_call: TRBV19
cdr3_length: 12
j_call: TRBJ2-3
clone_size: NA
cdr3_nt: TGTGCCAGTAGTGTCCGCACAGATACGCAGTATTTT
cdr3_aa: CASSVRTDTQYF

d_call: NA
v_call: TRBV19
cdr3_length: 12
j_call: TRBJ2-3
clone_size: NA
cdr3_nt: TGTGCCAGTAGTATGGACACAGATACGCAGTATTTT
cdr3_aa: CASSMDTDTQYF

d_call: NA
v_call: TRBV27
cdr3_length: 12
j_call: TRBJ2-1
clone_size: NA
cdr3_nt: TGTGCCAGCAGTTATGACTATGATGAGCAGTTCTTC
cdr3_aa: CASSYDYDEQFF

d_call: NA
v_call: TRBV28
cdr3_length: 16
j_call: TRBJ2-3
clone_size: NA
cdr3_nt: TGTGCCAGCAGTTTATATTTAGGGGGTGGCACAGATACGCAGTATTTT
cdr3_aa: CASSLYLGGGTDTQYF

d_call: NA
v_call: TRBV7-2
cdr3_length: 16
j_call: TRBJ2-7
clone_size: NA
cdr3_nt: TGTGCCAGCAGTTCAATCCGGGACACAAAACCCTACGAGCAGTACTTC
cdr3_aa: CASSSIRDTKPYEQYF

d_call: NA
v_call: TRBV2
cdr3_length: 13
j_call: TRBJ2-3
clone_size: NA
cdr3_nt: TGTGCCAGCAGTGAAGGCTGGACAGATACGCAGTATTTT
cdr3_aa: CASSEGWTDTQYF

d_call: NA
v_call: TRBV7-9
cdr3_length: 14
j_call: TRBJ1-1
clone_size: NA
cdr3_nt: TGTGCCAGCAGCCCAACAGGGCTGAACACTGAAGCTTTCTTT
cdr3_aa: CASSPTGLNTEAFF

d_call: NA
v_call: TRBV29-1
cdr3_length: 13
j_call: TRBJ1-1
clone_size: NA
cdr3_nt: TGCAGCGTTTTGGGGACAATAGCCACTGAAGCTTTCTTT
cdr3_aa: CSVLGTIATEAFF

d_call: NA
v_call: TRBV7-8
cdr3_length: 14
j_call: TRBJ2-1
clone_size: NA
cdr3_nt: TGTGCCAGCAGCTTGGCTGGGGGTTACAATGAGCAGTTCTTC
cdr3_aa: CASSLAGGYNEQFF

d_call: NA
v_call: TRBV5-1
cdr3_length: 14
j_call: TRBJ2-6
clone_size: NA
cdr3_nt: TGCGCCAGCAGCTTGAGGATTGGGGCCAACGTCCTGACTTTC
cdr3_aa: CASSLRIGANVLTF